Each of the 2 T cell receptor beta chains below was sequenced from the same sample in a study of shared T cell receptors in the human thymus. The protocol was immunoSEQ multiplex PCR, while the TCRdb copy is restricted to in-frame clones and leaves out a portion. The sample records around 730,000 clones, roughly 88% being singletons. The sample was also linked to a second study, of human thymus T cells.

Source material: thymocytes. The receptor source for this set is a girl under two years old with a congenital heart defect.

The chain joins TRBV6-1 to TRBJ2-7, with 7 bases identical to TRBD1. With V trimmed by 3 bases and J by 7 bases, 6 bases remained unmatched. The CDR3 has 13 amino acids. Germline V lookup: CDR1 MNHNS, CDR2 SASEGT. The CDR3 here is CASSDTGVWEQYF. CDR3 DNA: TGTGCCAGCAGTGATACAGGGGTATGGGAGCAGTACTTC.

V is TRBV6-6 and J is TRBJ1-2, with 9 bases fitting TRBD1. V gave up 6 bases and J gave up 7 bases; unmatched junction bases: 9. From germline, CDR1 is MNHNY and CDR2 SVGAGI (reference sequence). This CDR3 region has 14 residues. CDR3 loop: CASSRDRVEGGYTF. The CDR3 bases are TGTGCCAGCAGCCGGGACAGGGTTGAGGGTGGCTACACCTTC.